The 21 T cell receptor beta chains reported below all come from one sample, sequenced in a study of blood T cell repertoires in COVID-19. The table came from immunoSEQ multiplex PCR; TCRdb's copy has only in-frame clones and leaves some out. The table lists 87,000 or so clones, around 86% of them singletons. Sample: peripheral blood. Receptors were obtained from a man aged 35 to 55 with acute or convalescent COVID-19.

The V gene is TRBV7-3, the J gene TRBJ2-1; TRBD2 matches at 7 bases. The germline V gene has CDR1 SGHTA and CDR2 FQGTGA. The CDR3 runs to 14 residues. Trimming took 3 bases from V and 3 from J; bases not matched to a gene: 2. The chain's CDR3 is CASSFGGNYNEQFF. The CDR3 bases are TGTGCCAGCAGCTTCGGGGGGAACTACAATGAGCAGTTCTTC.

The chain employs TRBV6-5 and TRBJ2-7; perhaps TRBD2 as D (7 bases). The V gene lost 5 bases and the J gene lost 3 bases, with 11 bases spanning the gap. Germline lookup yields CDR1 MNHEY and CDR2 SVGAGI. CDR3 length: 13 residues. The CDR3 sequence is CASSKGGVYEQYF. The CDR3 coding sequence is TGTGCCAGCAGTAAGGGGGGGGTCTACGAGCAGTACTTC.

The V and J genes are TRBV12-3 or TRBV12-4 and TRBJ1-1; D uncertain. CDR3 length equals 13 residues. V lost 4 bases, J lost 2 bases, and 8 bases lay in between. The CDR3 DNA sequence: TGTGCCAGCAGTTCATACAGTAACACTGAAGCTTTCTTT. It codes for CASSSYSNTEAFF.

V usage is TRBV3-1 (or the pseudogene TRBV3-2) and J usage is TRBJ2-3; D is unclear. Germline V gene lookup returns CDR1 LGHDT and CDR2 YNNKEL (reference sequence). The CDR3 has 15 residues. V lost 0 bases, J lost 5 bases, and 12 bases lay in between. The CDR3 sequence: CASSQEPRQVDTQYF. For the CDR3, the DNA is TGTGCCAGCAGCCAAGAACCCAGGCAGGTAGATACGCAGTATTTT.

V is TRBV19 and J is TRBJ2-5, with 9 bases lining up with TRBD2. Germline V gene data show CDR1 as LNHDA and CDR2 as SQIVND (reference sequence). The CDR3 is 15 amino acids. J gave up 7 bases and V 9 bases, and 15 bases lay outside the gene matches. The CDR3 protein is CASSQGAGGRGTQYF. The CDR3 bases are TGTGCCAGCAGTCAGGGAGCGGGGGGAAGGGGGACCCAGTACTTC.

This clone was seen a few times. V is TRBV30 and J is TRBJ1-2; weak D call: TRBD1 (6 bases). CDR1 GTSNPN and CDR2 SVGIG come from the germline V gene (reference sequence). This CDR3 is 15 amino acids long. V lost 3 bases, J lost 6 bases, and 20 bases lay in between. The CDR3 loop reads CAWSVRSSGEDGYTF. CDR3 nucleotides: TGTGCCTGGAGCGTAAGGTCGTCAGGGGAAGATGGCTACACCTTC.

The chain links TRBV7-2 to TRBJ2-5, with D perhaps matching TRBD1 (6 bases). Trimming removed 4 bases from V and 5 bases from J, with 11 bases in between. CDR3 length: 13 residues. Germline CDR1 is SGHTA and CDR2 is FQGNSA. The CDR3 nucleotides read TGTGCCAGCAGCTCGTGGGGGCGGGAGACCCAGTACTTC. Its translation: CASSSWGRETQYF. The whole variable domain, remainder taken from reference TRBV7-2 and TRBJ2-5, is GAGVSQSPSNKVTEKGKDVELRCDPISGHTALYWYRQSLGQGLEFLIYFQGNSAPDKSGLPSDRFSAERTGGSVSTLTIQRTQQEDSAVYLCASSSWGRETQYFGPGTRLLVL.

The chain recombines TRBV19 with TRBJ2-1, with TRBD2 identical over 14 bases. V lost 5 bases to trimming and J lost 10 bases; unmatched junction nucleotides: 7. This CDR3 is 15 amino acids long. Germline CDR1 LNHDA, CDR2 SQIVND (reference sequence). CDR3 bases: TGTGCCAGTAGTCCCGGGACTAGCGGGAGCAGGGAGCAGTTCTTC. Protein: CASSPGTSGSREQFF.

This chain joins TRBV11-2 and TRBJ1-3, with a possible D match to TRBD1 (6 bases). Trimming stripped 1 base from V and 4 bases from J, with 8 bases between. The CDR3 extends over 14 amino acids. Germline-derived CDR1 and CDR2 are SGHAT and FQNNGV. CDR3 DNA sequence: TGTGCCAGCAGCTTAGCAGGGGACGGAAACACCATATATTTT. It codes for CASSLAGDGNTIYF.

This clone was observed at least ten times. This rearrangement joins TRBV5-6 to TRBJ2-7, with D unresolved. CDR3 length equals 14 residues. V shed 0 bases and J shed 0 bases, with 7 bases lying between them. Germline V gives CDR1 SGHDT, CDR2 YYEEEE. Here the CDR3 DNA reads TGTGCCAGCAGCTTGGTGGAGAACTCCTACGAGCAGTACTTC. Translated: CASSLVENSYEQYF.

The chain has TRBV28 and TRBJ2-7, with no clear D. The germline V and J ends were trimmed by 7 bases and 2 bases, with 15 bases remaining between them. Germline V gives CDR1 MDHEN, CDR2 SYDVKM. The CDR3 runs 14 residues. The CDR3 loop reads CASTLGYLAYEQYF. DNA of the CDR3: TGTGCCAGCACCCTTGGGTACCTAGCCTACGAGCAGTACTTC.

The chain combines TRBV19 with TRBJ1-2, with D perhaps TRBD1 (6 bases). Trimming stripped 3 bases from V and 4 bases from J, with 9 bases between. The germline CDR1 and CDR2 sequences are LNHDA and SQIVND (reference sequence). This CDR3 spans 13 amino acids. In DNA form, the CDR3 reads TGTGCCAGTAGTATCGACAGGTCCTATGGCTACACCTTC. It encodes CASSIDRSYGYTF.

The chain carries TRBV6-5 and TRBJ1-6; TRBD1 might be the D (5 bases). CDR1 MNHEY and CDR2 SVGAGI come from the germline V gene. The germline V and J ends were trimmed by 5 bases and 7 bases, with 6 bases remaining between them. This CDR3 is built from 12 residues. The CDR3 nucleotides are TGTGCCAGCAGTCAGGGAAATTCACCCCTCCACTTT. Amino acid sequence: CASSQGNSPLHF.

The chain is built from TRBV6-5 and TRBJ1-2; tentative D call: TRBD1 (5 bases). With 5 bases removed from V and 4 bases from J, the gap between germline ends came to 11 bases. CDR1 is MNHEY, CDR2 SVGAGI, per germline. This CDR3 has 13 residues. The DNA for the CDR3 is TGTGCCAGCAGTATGGACATCTCCTATGGCTACACCTTC. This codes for CASSMDISYGYTF.

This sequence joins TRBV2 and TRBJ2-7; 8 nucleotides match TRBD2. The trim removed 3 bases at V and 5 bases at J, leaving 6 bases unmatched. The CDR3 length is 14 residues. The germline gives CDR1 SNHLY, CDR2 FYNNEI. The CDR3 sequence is CASSERGAGHEQYF. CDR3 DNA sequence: TGTGCCAGCAGTGAGCGGGGGGCGGGCCACGAGCAGTACTTC.

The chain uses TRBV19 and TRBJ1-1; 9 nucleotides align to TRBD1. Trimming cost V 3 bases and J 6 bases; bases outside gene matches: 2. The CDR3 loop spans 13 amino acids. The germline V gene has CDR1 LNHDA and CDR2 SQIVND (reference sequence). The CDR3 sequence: CASSMGQGSEAFF. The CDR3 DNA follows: TGTGCCAGTAGTATGGGACAGGGATCTGAAGCTTTCTTT.

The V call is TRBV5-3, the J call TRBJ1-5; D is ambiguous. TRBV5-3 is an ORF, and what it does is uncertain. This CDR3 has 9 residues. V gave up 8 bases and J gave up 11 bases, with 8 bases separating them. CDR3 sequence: CARSRSQHF. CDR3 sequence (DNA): TGTGCCAGGAGTCGGTCCCAGCATTTT.

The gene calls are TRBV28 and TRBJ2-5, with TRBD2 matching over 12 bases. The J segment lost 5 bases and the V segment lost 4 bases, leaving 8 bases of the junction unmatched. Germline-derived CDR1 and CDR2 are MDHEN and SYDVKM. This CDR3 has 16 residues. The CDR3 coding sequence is TGTGCCAGCAGTTCCCGACTAGCGGGGGACAGGGAGACCCAGTACTTC. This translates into CASSSRLAGDRETQYF.

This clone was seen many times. CDR3 coding DNA: TGTGCCAGCAGCTTCGGGACAGCCGACACTGAAGCTTTCTTT. Its translation is CASSFGTADTEAFF. The gene calls are TRBV11-2 and TRBJ1-1, with TRBD1 matching 7 bases. V gave up 3 bases and J gave up 3 bases; unmatched junction bases: 4. There are 14 residues in the CDR3. Germline V gene data show CDR1 as SGHAT and CDR2 as FQNNGV.

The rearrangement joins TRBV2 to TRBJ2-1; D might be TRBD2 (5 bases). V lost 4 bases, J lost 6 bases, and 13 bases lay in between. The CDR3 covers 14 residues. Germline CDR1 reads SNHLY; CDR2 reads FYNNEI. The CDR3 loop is CASSVMASINEQFF. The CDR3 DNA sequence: TGTGCCAGCAGTGTAATGGCTAGCATCAATGAGCAGTTCTTC. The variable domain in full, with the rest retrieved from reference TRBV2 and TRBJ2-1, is EPEVTQTPSHQVTQMGQEVILRCVPISNHLYFYWYRQILGQKVEFLVSFYNNEISEKSEIFDDQFSVERPDGSNFTLKIRSTKLEDSAMYFCASSVMASINEQFFGPGTRLTVL.

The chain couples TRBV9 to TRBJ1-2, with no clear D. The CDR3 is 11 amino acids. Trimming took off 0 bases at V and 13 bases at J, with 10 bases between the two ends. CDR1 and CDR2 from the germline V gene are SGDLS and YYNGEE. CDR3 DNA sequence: TGTGCCAGCAGCGTAGGGGCCGTATTCACCTTC. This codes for CASSVGAVFTF.